Listed below are T cell receptor beta chains from one sample, sequenced in a study of blood T cell repertoires in COVID-19. The table came from immunoSEQ multiplex PCR; TCRdb's copy has only in-frame clones and leaves some out. Of some 120,000 clones listed, roughly four fifths are singletons. The sequenced sample consisted of peripheral blood. These receptor sequences come from a human donor in a cohort sampled during active COVID-19. Each CDR3 is given without its conserved first and last residue. Fields, in order: D gene, V gene, J gene, CDR3 protein. The D gene is left open where the match is weak.

>TRBD2|TRBV6-5|TRBJ2-2
ASTRYAGGPGELF
>NA|TRBV5-1|TRBJ1-3
ASSLGPPGSGNTIY
>TRBD1|TRBV7-9|TRBJ1-5
ASSLGTGYQPQH
>NA|TRBV4-1|TRBJ1-1
ASSQETQGREAF
>NA|TRBV9|TRBJ1-2
ASSVADTFGYGYT
>TRBD1|TRBV7-2|TRBJ2-5
ASSLDRDSLQETQY
>TRBD1|TRBV4-3|TRBJ1-4
ASSQDLVGQINEKLF
>TRBD1|TRBV6-1|TRBJ2-2
ASSAPGQGAVGELF
>TRBD1|TRBV7-9|TRBJ2-1
ASSLSQGAFNEQF
>TRBD2|TRBV5-1|TRBJ2-3
ASSLGTSGGALTDTQY
>TRBD1|TRBV3-1/TRBV3-2|TRBJ2-7
ASSPSSGTGYSYEQY
>NA|TRBV5-1|TRBJ2-1
ASTGLDNEQF
>NA|TRBV10-3|TRBJ2-3
AISTTGTASDTQY
>NA|TRBV9|TRBJ1-3
ASSPGSPGNTIY
>TRBD1|TRBV5-1|TRBJ1-1
ASSLMQGATNTEAF
>TRBD1|TRBV5-6|TRBJ2-2
ASSWDRGQTGELF
>NA|TRBV5-1|TRBJ2-5
ASSTLTGLGETQY